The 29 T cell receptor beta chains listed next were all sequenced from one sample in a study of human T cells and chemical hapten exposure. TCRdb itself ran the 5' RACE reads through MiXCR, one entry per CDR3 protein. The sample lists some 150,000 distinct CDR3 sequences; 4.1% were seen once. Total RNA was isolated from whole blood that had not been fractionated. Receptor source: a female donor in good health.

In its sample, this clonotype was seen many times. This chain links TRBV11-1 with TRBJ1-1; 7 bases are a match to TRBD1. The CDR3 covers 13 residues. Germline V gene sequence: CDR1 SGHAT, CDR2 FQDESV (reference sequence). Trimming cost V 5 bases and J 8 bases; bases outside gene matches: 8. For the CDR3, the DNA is TGTGCCAGCAGCCGACCGGGGACAGTCGAAGCTTTCTTT. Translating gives CASSRPGTVEAFF.

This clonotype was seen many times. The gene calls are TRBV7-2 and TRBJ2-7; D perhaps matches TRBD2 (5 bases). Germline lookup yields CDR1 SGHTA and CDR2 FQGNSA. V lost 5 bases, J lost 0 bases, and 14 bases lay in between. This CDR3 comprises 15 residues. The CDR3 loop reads CASSPPEGYSYEQYF. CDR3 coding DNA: TGTGCCAGCAGCCCTCCCGAGGGTTACTCCTACGAGCAGTACTTC.

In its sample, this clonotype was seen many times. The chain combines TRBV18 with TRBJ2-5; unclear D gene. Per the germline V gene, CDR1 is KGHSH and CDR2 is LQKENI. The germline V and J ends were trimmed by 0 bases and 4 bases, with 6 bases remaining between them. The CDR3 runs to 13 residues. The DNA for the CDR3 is TGTGCCAGCTCACCACCCCACAGAGAGACCCAGTACTTC. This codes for CASSPPHRETQYF.

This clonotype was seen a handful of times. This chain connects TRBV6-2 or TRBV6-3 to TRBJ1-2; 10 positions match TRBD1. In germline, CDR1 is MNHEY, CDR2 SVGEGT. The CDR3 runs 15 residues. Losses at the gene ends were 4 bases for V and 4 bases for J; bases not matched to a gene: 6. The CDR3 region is CASSSQTGGVYGYTF. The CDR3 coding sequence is TGTGCCAGCAGTTCCCAGACAGGGGGCGTCTATGGCTACACCTTC.

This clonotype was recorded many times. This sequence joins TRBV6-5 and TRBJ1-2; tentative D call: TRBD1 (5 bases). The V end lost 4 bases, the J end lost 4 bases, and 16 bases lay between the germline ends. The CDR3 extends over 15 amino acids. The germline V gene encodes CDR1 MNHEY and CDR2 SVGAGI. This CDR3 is CASSSWSGGTYGYTF. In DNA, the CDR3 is TGTGCCAGCAGTTCCTGGAGTGGGGGTACCTATGGCTACACCTTC.

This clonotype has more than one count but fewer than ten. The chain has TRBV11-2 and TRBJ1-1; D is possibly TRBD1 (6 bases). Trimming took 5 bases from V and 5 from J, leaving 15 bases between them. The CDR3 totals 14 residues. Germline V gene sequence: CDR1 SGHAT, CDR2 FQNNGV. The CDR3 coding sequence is TGTGCCAGCAGCCCAGGACAGTGGCTGACTGAAGCTTTCTTT. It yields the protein CASSPGQWLTEAFF. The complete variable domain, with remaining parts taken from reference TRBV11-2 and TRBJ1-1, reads EAGVAQSPRYKIIEKRQSVAFWCNPISGHATLYWYQQILGQGPKLLIQFQNNGVVDDSQLPKDRFSAERLKGVDSTLKIQPAKLEDSAVYLCASSPGQWLTEAFFGQGTRLTVV.

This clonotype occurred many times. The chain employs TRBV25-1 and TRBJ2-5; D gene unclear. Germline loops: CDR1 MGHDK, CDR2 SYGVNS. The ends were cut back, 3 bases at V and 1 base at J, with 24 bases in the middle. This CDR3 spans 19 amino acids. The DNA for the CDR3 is TGTGCCAGCAGTGATTGGATTTTACCCGGCACTTGGGGCCAAGAGACCCAGTACTTC. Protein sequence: CASSDWILPGTWGQETQYF.

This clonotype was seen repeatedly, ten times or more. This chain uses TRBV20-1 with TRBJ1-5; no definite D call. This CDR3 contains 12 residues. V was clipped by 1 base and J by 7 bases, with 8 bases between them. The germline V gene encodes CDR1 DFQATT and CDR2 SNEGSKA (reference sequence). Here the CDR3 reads CSARGSGQPQHF. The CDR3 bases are TGCAGTGCTAGAGGGTCCGGACAGCCCCAGCATTTT.

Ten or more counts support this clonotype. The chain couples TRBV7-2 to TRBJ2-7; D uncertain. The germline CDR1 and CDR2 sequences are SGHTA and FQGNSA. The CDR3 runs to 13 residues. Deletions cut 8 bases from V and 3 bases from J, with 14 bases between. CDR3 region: CASSNSPIYEQYF. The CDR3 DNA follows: TGTGCCAGCTCAAATTCCCCGATCTACGAGCAGTACTTC.

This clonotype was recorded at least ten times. This CDR3 reads CASSPAGGYEQYF. Here the CDR3 DNA reads TGTGCCAGCTCACCAGCGGGGGGGTACGAGCAGTACTTC. This sequence joins TRBV18 and TRBJ2-7; 9 nucleotides align to TRBD2. CDR1 is KGHSH, CDR2 LQKENI, per germline. The junction had 0 bases not matched to a gene; V was cut back by 2 bases and J by 4 bases. CDR3 length: 13 amino acids.

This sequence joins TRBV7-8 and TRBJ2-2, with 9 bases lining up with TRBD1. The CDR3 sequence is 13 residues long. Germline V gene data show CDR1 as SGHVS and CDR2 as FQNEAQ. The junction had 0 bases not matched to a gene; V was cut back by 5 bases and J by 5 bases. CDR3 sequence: CASSGQGTGELFF. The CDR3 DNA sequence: TGTGCCAGCAGCGGACAGGGGACCGGGGAGCTGTTTTTT.

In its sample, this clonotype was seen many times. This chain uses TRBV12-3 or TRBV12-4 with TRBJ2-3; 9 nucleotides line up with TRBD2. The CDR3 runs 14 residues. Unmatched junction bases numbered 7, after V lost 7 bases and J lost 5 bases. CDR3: CASNLAGTQDTQYF. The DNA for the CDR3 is TGTGCCAGCAACCTAGCGGGAACACAAGATACGCAGTATTTT.

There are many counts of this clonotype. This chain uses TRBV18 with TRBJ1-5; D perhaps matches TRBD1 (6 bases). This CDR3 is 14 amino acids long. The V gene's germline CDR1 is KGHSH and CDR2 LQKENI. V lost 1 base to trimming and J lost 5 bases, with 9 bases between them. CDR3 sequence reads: CASSPLGGDQPQHF. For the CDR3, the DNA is TGTGCCAGCTCACCACTGGGGGGCGATCAGCCCCAGCATTTT.

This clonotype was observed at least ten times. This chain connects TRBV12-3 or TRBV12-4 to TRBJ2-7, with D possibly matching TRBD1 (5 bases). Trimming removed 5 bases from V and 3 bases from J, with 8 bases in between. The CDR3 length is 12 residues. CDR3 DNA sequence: TGTGCCAGCAGTCCCGACAGCTACGAGCAGTACTTC. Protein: CASSPDSYEQYF.

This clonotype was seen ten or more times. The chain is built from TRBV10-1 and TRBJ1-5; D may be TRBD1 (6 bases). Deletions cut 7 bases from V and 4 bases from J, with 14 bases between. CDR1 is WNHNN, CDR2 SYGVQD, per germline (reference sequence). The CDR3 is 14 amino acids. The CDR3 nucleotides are TGCGCCAGCATTAGCCGGGACACAAATCAGCCCCAGCATTTT. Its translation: CASISRDTNQPQHF.

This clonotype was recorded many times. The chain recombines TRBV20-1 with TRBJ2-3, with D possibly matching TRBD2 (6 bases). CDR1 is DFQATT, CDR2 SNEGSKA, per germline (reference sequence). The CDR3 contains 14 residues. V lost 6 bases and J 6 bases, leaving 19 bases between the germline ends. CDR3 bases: TGCAGTGCCAGCCCGGGGACTTCGAGGGATACGCAGTATTTT. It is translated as CSASPGTSRDTQYF.

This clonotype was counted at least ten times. CDR3 sequence reads: CSLSRQETQYF. CDR3 DNA sequence: TGCAGTCTAAGCCGCCAAGAGACCCAGTACTTC. The J gene is TRBJ2-5, the V gene TRBV29-1; D not certain. This CDR3 contains 11 residues. The germline V gene has CDR1 SQVTM and CDR2 ANQGSEA.

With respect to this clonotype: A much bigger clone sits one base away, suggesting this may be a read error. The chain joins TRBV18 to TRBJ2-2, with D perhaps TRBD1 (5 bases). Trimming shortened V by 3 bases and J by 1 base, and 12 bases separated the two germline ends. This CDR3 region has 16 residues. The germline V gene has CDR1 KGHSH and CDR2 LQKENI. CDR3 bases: TGTGCCAGCTCACCCCTCGACAGAGAGAACACCGGGGAGCTGTTTTTT. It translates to CASSPLDRENTGELFF.

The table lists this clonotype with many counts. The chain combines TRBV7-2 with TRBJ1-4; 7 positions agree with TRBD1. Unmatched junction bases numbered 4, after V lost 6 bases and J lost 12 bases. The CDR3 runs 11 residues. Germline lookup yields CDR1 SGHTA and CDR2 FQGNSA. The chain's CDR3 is CASRLGTELFF. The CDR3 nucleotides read TGTGCCAGCAGACTAGGGACAGAACTGTTTTTT.

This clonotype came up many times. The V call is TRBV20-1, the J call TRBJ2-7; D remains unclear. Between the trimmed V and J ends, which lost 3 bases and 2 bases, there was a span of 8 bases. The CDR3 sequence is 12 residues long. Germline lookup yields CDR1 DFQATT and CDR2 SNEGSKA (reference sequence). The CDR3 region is CSASEGAYEQYF. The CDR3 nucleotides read TGCAGTGCTAGTGAAGGTGCCTACGAGCAGTACTTC.

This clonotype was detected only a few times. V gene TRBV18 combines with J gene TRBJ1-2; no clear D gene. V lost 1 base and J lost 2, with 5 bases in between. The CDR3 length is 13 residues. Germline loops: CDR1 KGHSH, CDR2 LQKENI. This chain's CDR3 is CASSPQQNYGYTF. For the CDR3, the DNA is TGTGCCAGCTCACCACAACAGAACTATGGCTACACCTTC. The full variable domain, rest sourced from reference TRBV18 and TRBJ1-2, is NAGVMQNPRHLVRRRGQEARLRCSPMKGHSHVYWYRQLPEEGLKFMVYLQKENIIDESGMPKERFSAEFPKEGPSILRIQQVVRGDSAAYFCASSPQQNYGYTFGSGTRLTVV.

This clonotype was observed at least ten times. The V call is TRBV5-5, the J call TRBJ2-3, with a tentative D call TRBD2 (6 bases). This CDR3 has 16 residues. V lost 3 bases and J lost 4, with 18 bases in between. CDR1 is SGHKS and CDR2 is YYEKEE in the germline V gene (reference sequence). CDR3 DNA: TGTGCCAGCAGCTCATCGGGACTCCCGAGCGCAGATACGCAGTATTTT. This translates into CASSSSGLPSADTQYF.

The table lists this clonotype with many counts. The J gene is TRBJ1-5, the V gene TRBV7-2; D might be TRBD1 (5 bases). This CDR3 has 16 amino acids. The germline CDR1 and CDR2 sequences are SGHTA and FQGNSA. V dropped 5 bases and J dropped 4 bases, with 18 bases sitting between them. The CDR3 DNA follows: TGTGCCAGCAGCCCCGGGCAAATCCAGGGAAATCAGCCCCAGCATTTT. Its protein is CASSPGQIQGNQPQHF.

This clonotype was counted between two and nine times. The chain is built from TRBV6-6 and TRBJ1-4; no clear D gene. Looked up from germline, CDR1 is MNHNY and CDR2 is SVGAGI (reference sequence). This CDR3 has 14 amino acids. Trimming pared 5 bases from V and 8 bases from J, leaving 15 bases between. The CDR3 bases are TGTGCCAGCAGTCCCCCCGGGAGGAGAGAAAAACTGTTTTTT. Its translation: CASSPPGRREKLFF.

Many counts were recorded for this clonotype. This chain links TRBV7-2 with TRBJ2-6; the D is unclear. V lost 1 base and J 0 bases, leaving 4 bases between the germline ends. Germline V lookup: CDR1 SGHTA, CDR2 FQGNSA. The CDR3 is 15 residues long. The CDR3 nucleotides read TGTGCCAGCAGCTTAGGTGGCTCTGGGGCCAACGTCCTGACTTTC. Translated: CASSLGGSGANVLTF.

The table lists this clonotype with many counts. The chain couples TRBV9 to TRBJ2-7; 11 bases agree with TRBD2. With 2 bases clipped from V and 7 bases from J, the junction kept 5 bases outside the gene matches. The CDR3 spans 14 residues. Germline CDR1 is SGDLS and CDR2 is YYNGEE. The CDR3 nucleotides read TGTGCCAGCAGCGTGCGAACTAGCGGGGGTGAGCAGTACTTC. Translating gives CASSVRTSGGEQYF.

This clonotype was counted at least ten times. The DNA of the CDR3 is TGTGCCAGCAGTCGGAGCCCTACTACCTACGAGCAGTACTTC. Protein sequence: CASSRSPTTYEQYF. The chain links TRBV27 to TRBJ2-7; the D is unclear. The CDR3 has 14 residues. Per the germline V gene, CDR1 is MNHEY and CDR2 is SMNVEV (reference sequence). V shed 5 bases and J shed 2 bases, with 13 bases lying between them.

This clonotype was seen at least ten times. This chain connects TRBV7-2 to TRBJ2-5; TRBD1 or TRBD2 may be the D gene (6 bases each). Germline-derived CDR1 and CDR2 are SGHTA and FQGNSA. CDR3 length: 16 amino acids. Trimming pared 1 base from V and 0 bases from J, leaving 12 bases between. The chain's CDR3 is CASSLVGGRDQETQYF. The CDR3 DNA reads TGTGCCAGCAGCTTAGTGGGGGGCAGGGACCAAGAGACCCAGTACTTC.

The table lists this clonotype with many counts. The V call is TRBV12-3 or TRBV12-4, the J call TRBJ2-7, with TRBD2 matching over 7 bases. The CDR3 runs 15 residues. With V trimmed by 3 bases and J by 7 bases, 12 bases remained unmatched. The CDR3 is CASSLRRFGGEEQYF. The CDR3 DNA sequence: TGTGCCAGCAGTTTGAGACGGTTTGGGGGGGAAGAGCAGTACTTC.